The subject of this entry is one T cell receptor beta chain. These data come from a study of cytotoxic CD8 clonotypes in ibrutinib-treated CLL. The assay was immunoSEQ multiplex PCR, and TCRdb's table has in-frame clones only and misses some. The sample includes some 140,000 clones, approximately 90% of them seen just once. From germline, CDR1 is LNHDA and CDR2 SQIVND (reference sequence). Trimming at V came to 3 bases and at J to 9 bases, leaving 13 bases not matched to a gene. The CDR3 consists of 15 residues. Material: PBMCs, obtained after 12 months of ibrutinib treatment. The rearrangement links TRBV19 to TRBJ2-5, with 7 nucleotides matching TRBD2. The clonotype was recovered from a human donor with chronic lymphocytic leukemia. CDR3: CASSMTGTTGGSQYF. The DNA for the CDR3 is TGTGCCAGTAGTATGACCGGGACTACCGGCGGGTCCCAGTACTTC.